The clone carrying this TCR beta chain has only a few counts. The antigen remains undetermined. CDR1 and CDR2 from the germline V gene are MGHRA and YSYEKL. Trimming removed 0 bases at V and 1 base at J, with 16 bases between. The CDR3 is made up of 17 amino acids. Constant-segment primers and 5'RACE yielded cDNA libraries for TCR alpha and TCR beta, each carrying sample barcodes and UMIs. TCRdb redid the calling of the 5' RACE reads with MiXCR, one entry per CDR3 protein. The table includes over 300,000 distinct CDR3 sequences, 20% to 25% detected once. The sample comes from a study of T-cell memory formation after mild COVID-19. Study overall: The TCR clusters were mostly specific to one donor.

Study observations and caveats: CD4+ contracting clones lay mainly in CM and EM, CD8+ ones in EMRA.

The source is a man between 18 and 29 years old who had mild COVID-19 (a few samples of this study predate the infection). Cell type and time point are not known. The V gene is TRBV4-1, the J gene TRBJ2-7; D is possibly TRBD1 (6 bases). Sequenced sample: PBMCs or a T cell subset sorted from them (not recorded which). CDR3 loop: CASSQDPPGAGSYEQYF. The CDR3 DNA reads as TGCGCCAGCAGCCAAGACCCGCCAGGGGCGGGTTCCTACGAGCAGTACTTC.